This TCR beta chain was recovered during a study of monozygotic twins with inflammatory bowel disease. Study observations and caveats: Those with IBD had lower TCRbeta diversity (inverse Simpson) than their healthy co-twins did. Especially where disease activity was present, IBD patients had fewer clonotypes in common with others than healthy twins did.

Through template switching, UMIs that included a 6-nucleotide sample barcode were added. Nested PCRs of approximately 16 and 10 cycles, two in total, were run on TCRalpha and TCRbeta cDNA. TCRdb re-called the 5' RACE reads; one entry per CDR3 protein, DNA not given. In total, the table holds fewer than 110,000 distinct CDR3 sequences. A note on this clonotype: Its matching antigen is unknown.

Germline V gene lookup returns CDR1 LGHNA and CDR2 YNFKEQ. This CDR3 has 20 residues. This TCR was sampled from a human donor with ulcerative colitis or Crohn's disease, or a healthy co-twin of an affected twin (not recorded which). Sequencing used blood. This sequence joins TRBV4-2 and TRBJ2-5; the TRBD1 assignment by TCRdb is unverifiable without DNA. CDR3 residues: CASSRRYYWDTPRYQETQYF.